One sample yielded the 20 T cell receptor beta chains listed below, sequenced in a study of OX40 agonist ivuxolimab in advanced cancers. Method: immunoSEQ multiplex PCR; TCRdb's copy keeps in-frame clones and lacks some. The sample has fewer than 80,000 clones; approximately 83% are singletons. This material consisted of CD4+ or CD8+ T cells sorted from blood, taken in a trial of the OX40 agonist ivuxolimab. Receptor source: an adult with an advanced solid tumor such as melanoma, head and neck, liver or kidney cancer.

On this clone itself: The sample has other DNA sequences that encode this CDR3 too. The chain joins TRBV27 to TRBJ1-5, with D uncertain. V lost 2 bases, J lost 6 bases, and 5 bases lay in between. CDR1 is MNHEY, CDR2 SMNVEV, per germline (reference sequence). The CDR3 loop spans 12 amino acids. The CDR3 nucleotides are TGTGCCAGCAGTTTAATGGGTCAGCCCCAGCATTTT. It is translated as CASSLMGQPQHF.

The DNA for the CDR3 is TGTGCCTGGAGTCCGACAGGGATAACGGGAAACACCATATATTTT. This codes for CAWSPTGITGNTIYF. The V and J genes are TRBV30 and TRBJ1-3; 7 nucleotides match TRBD1. Germline trimming cut 2 bases from V and 4 bases from J; bases unmatched to any gene: 8. The germline gives CDR1 GTSNPN, CDR2 SVGIG (reference sequence). This CDR3 has 15 amino acids.

The chain links TRBV5-6 to TRBJ1-1; D is perhaps TRBD1 (5 bases). The CDR3 is 15 amino acids. V lost 6 bases, J lost 3 bases, and 18 bases lay in between. Germline CDR1 SGHDT, CDR2 YYEEEE. CDR3 in amino acids: CASTLQGLVYTEAFF. Written as DNA, the CDR3 is TGTGCCAGCACCCTTCAGGGATTGGTTTACACTGAAGCTTTCTTT.

This clone was counted between two and nine times. The genes are TRBV6-6 and TRBJ1-5; D call uncertain. In germline, CDR1 is MNHNY, CDR2 SVGAGI (reference sequence). This CDR3 has 13 residues. V was shortened by 2 bases and J by 2 bases, with 4 bases between the two germline ends. Written as DNA, the CDR3 is TGTGCCAGCAGTTACCTTGGCAATCAGCCCCAGCATTTT. Amino acid sequence: CASSYLGNQPQHF.

The chain links TRBV27 to TRBJ2-5; 7 bases line up with TRBD1. The CDR3 has 15 amino acids. V gave up 2 bases and J gave up 1 base; unmatched junction bases: 4. Per germline, CDR1 MNHEY and CDR2 SMNVEV (reference sequence). CDR3 amino acids: CASSLRTGVQETQYF. The CDR3 bases are TGTGCCAGCAGTTTACGGACAGGCGTCCAAGAGACCCAGTACTTC.

This clone was picked up one time. The chain joins TRBV21-1 to TRBJ1-4. TRBV21-1 is deemed a pseudogene. This CDR3 is 15 amino acids long. Here the CDR3 reads CASSRGGQINEKLFF. Written as DNA, the CDR3 is TGTGCCAGCAGCCGGGGGGGGCAGATTAATGAAAAACTGTTTTTT.

The J gene is TRBJ2-1, the V gene TRBV7-3, with 9 bases fitting TRBD1. This CDR3 comprises 15 residues. Germline-derived CDR1 and CDR2 are SGHTA and FQGTGA. V shed 5 bases and J 7 bases; nucleotides not matched to a gene: 9. The CDR3 DNA reads as TGTGCCAGCAGCGTAATGGGACAGGGCCCGAATGAGCAGTTCTTC. This gives the protein CASSVMGQGPNEQFF.

A single count supports this clone. V is TRBV10-3 and J is TRBJ2-1, with 10 positions matching TRBD2. The V gene's germline CDR1 is ENHRY and CDR2 SYGVKD. J lost 2 bases, V lost 3 bases, and 4 bases had no gene match. This CDR3 comprises 16 residues. The DNA for the CDR3 is TGTGCCATCAGTGATAGACTAGCGGGCCCCTACAATGAGCAGTTCTTC. It is translated as CAISDRLAGPYNEQFF.

The chain recombines TRBV6-1 with TRBJ1-5, with a tentative D call TRBD1 (5 bases). The CDR3 consists of 13 residues. Germline V gene sequence: CDR1 MNHNS, CDR2 SASEGT. The V end was cut by 7 bases, the J end by 4 bases, with 11 bases between. The CDR3 protein is CASIGVGNQPQHF. In nucleotides, the CDR3 is TGTGCCAGCATAGGGGTGGGGAATCAGCCCCAGCATTTT.

V usage is TRBV12-5 and J usage is TRBJ1-6; 7 nucleotides agree with TRBD1. Germline CDR1 LGHNT, CDR2 FRNRAP. V gave up 2 bases and J gave up 0 bases; unmatched junction bases: 13. The CDR3 has 20 residues. The CDR3 nucleotides are TGTGCTAGTGGTTTGTTCCCGGGACAGACTATTCTCTCCTATAATTCACCCCTCCACTTT. Its protein product is CASGLFPGQTILSYNSPLHF.

The chain joins TRBV19 to TRBJ2-2; TRBD1 matches at 7 bases. The CDR3 totals 14 residues. The V gene end was trimmed by 7 bases and the J gene end by 8 bases; junction bases not matched to a gene: 10. Germline CDR1 and CDR2: LNHDA and SQIVND (reference sequence). The CDR3 protein is CASNVGQVTGELFF. As DNA, the CDR3 is TGTGCCAGTAACGTTGGACAGGTAACAGGGGAGCTGTTTTTT.

The CDR3, as DNA: TGTGCCAGCTCAGCTACTAGGGATGAGCAGTTCTTC. It encodes CASSATRDEQFF. The chain is built from TRBV18 and TRBJ2-1, with a tentative D call TRBD2 (5 bases). The length of the CDR3 is 12 residues. Deletions cut 5 bases from V and 8 bases from J, with 10 bases between. Per the germline V gene, CDR1 is KGHSH and CDR2 is LQKENI.

This sequence joins TRBV6-1 and TRBJ1-1; D might be TRBD1 (6 bases). CDR3 length: 16 residues. CDR1 MNHNS and CDR2 SASEGT come from the germline V gene. V lost 3 bases and J 3 bases, leaving 17 bases between the germline ends. This CDR3 reads CASSDGPGRGDTEAFF. CDR3 DNA: TGTGCCAGCAGTGATGGCCCCGGCAGGGGTGACACTGAAGCTTTCTTT.

This chain uses TRBV6-1 with TRBJ2-6, with 13 bases fitting TRBD2. Germline V CDR1 and CDR2: MNHNS, SASEGT. This CDR3 has 18 residues. V lost 4 bases, J lost 0 bases, and 3 bases stayed unmatched. The CDR3 is CASSGTSGGASGANVLTF. In DNA form, the CDR3 reads TGTGCCAGCAGTGGAACTAGCGGGGGGGCCTCTGGGGCCAACGTCCTGACTTTC.

The chain has TRBV5-1 and TRBJ2-5, with 7 bases aligning to TRBD2. Gene TRBJ2-7 matches the end of the DNA better, so the J call may be wrong. The CDR3 is 15 amino acids. Germline assignment: CDR1 SGHRS and CDR2 YFSETQ. CDR3 in amino acids: CASSGSGTNTYEQYF. The CDR3 DNA is TGCGCCAGCAGCGGGTCCGGGACTAATACCTACGAGCAGTACTTC.

The chain has TRBV6-5 and TRBJ1-4; TRBD1 is a possible D gene (6 bases). Germline assignment: CDR1 MNHEY and CDR2 SVGAGI. The CDR3 runs to 15 residues. V lost 7 bases and J lost 5, with 17 bases in between. The CDR3 DNA reads as TGTGCCAGCAAGACACAGGGCGGTGGAAATGAAAAACTGTTTTTT. Translating gives CASKTQGGGNEKLFF.

The chain combines TRBV4-3 with TRBJ1-6, with TRBD1 identical over 8 bases. This CDR3 region has 14 residues. With 3 bases clipped from V and 8 bases from J, the junction kept 3 bases outside the gene matches. The germline V gene encodes CDR1 LGHNA and CDR2 YSLEER. CDR3 DNA: TGCGCCAGCAGCCAGACAGGGGCGCATTCACCCCTCCACTTT. Amino acid sequence: CASSQTGAHSPLHF.

This clone was counted once. The rearrangement joins TRBV18 to TRBJ1-2, with D maybe TRBD1 (5 bases). V lost 3 bases and J 8 bases, leaving 16 bases between the germline ends. From germline, CDR1 is KGHSH and CDR2 LQKENI. There are 14 residues in the CDR3. The CDR3 loop reads CASSPERAGGGYTF. The CDR3 nucleotides read TGTGCCAGCTCACCGGAGAGAGCCGGGGGGGGCTACACCTTC.

The chain uses TRBV18 and TRBJ2-2; 10 positions agree with TRBD2. The CDR3 loop spans 18 amino acids. The V and J ends lost 3 bases and 4 bases, in that order; junction bases with no gene match: 11. Germline CDR1 reads KGHSH; CDR2 reads LQKENI. CDR3 residues: CASSPGTSGTRRTGELFF. The CDR3 DNA sequence: TGTGCCAGCTCACCGGGAACTAGCGGGACCCGGCGCACCGGGGAGCTGTTTTTT.

This clone was seen a single time. The CDR3 spells CASSPPGTGIYEQYF. In DNA, the CDR3 is TGTGCCAGCAGCCCCCCGGGGACAGGGATCTACGAGCAGTACTTC. This chain links TRBV5-6 with TRBJ2-7, with 9 bases matching TRBD1. The CDR3 loop spans 15 amino acids. V gave up 4 bases and J gave up 3 bases; unmatched junction bases: 8. CDR1 and CDR2 from the germline V gene are SGHDT and YYEEEE. Combining the CDR3 with reference TRBV5-6 and TRBJ2-7 gives the whole variable domain DAGVTQSPTHLIKTRGQQVTLRCSPKSGHDTVSWYQQALGQGPQFIFQYYEEEERQRGNFPDRFSGHQFPNYSSELNVNALLLGDSALYLCASSPPGTGIYEQYFGPGTRLTVT.